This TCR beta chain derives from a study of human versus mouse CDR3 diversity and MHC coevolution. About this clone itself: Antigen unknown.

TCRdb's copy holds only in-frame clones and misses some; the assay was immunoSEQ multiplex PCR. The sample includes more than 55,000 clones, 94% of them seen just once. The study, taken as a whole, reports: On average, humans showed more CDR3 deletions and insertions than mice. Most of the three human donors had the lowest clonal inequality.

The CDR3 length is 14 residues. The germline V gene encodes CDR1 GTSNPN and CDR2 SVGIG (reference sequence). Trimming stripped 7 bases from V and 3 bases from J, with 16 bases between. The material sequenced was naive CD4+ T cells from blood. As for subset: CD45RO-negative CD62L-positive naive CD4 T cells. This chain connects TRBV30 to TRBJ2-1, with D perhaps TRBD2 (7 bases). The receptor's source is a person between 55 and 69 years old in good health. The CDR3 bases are TGTGCCTCACGGCGGGGGCCGAACTACAATGAGCAGTTCTTC. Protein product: CASRRGPNYNEQFF.